Each of the 18 T cell receptor beta chains below was sequenced from the same sample in a study of shared clonotypes between healthy human individuals. Here immunoSEQ multiplex PCR was the method, and the copy in TCRdb shows in-frame clones only, minus some. This table holds roughly 2.6 million clones, more than 90% found once. The sample consisted of naive CD4+ T cells sorted from blood. Subset specified: CD45RA+ positively selected. The receptor source for this set is a man between 18 and 29 years old in good health.

This chain uses TRBV5-4 with TRBJ2-7; 7 bases align to TRBD1. The CDR3 is 14 amino acids. Germline loops: CDR1 SGHNT, CDR2 YYREEE (reference sequence). Trimming cost V 4 bases and J 2 bases; bases outside gene matches: 6. This CDR3 is CASSNHDRAYEQYF. The DNA of the CDR3 is TGTGCCAGCAGCAATCACGACAGGGCCTACGAGCAGTACTTC. Filled out from reference TRBV5-4 and TRBJ2-7, the complete variable domain reads ETGVTQSPTHLIKTRGQQVTLRCSSQSGHNTVSWYQQALGQGPQFIFQYYREEENGRGNFPPRFSGLQFPNYSSELNVNALELDDSALYLCASSNHDRAYEQYFGPGTRLTVT.

The V call is TRBV30, the J call TRBJ1-5; no definite D call. Trimming took off 5 bases at V and 6 bases at J, with 23 bases between the two ends. The germline gives CDR1 GTSNPN, CDR2 SVGIG (reference sequence). This CDR3 contains 16 residues. The CDR3 bases are TGTGCCTGGTCCGATACCCCCCAGGTTCTTAGTCAGCCCCAGCATTTT. It translates to CAWSDTPQVLSQPQHF.

The chain recombines TRBV6-4 with TRBJ2-2, with D possibly TRBD1 on 6 matching bases. CDR1 is MRHNA and CDR2 is SNTAGT in the germline V gene. The length of the CDR3 is 14 residues. V lost 4 bases and J lost 5, with 11 bases in between. CDR3 sequence (DNA): TGTGCCAGCAGTGTGCAGGGGTGGACCGGGGAGCTGTTTTTT. Its protein is CASSVQGWTGELFF.

V is TRBV19 and J is TRBJ2-2; D is possibly TRBD1 (5 bases). This CDR3 contains 16 residues. Germline V lookup: CDR1 LNHDA, CDR2 SQIVND (reference sequence). The V and J ends lost 1 base and 6 bases respectively, with 15 bases between them. The CDR3 nucleotides read TGTGCCAGTAGTATAGTCAGCCCCACAGGAGCCGGGGAGCTGTTTTTT. Protein product: CASSIVSPTGAGELFF.

The chain employs TRBV7-9 and TRBJ2-5; tentative D call: TRBD2 (5 bases). Per the germline V gene, CDR1 is SEHNR and CDR2 is FQNEAQ (reference sequence). The CDR3 totals 15 residues. V lost 1 base and J 5 bases, leaving 14 bases between the germline ends. In nucleotides, the CDR3 is TGTGCCAGCAGCTTAGGATCGTTCGGGGAGGAGACCCAGTACTTC. This translates into CASSLGSFGEETQYF.

This clone was counted a single time. V and J are TRBV25-1 and TRBJ2-7, with a weak D call TRBD2 (6 bases). Deletions cut 5 bases from V and 3 bases from J, with 14 bases between. Germline CDR1 reads MGHDK; CDR2 reads SYGVNS. The CDR3 covers 14 residues. CDR3 sequence (DNA): TGTGCCAGCAGTACCAGTGGCGGGGTCTACGAGCAGTACTTC. It codes for CASSTSGGVYEQYF.

Only one count was recorded for this clone. The V call is TRBV14, the J call TRBJ2-7; TRBD1 agrees at 9 bases. The germline CDR1 and CDR2 sequences are SGHDN and FVKESK. This CDR3 contains 15 residues. V lost 3 bases, J lost 2 bases, and 5 bases stayed unmatched. Written as DNA, the CDR3 is TGTGCCAGCAGCCAGTGGACAGGGGTGCCCTACGAGCAGTACTTC. Translated: CASSQWTGVPYEQYF.

V and J are TRBV6-1 and TRBJ2-3; perhaps TRBD2 as D (6 bases). This CDR3 spans 15 amino acids. Trimming stripped 7 bases from V and 0 bases from J, with 14 bases between. Germline assignment: CDR1 MNHNS and CDR2 SASEGT. CDR3 protein: CASNFLSGSTDTQYF. CDR3 DNA: TGTGCCAGCAACTTCCTCAGCGGGAGCACAGATACGCAGTATTTT.

V gene TRBV6-4 combines with J gene TRBJ1-5; no reliable D call. The germline V and J ends were trimmed by 2 bases and 4 bases, with 6 bases remaining between them. The CDR3 is made up of 13 amino acids. The germline V gene encodes CDR1 MRHNA and CDR2 SNTAGT. CDR3 residues: CASSDEENQPQHF. The CDR3 nucleotides read TGTGCCAGCAGTGACGAAGAAAATCAGCCCCAGCATTTT.

The chain carries TRBV27 and TRBJ2-2; 9 bases fit TRBD1. From germline, CDR1 is MNHEY and CDR2 SMNVEV (reference sequence). The trim removed 7 bases at V and 4 bases at J, leaving 1 base unmatched. CDR3 size: 13 residues. CDR3 region: CASKTGGTGELFF. DNA of the CDR3: TGTGCCAGCAAGACAGGGGGCACCGGGGAGCTGTTTTTT.

The V gene is TRBV30, the J gene TRBJ2-7, with TRBD1 matching over 8 bases. Germline V gives CDR1 GTSNPN, CDR2 SVGIG (reference sequence). The CDR3 length is 11 residues. The V segment lost 5 bases and the J segment 5 bases; nucleotides outside the gene matches: 2. CDR3 sequence (DNA): TGTGCCTGGGACAGGGGCCACGAGCAGTACTTC. It yields the protein CAWDRGHEQYF.

The chain is built from TRBV2 and TRBJ2-6, with 8 nucleotides matching TRBD1. The ends lost 7 bases at V and 0 bases at J; junction bases unmatched: 8. CDR3 length equals 17 residues. Germline V lookup: CDR1 SNHLY, CDR2 FYNNEI. As DNA, the CDR3 is TGTGCCAGCACCGACAGGGGCCCCAGCTCTGGGGCCAACGTCCTGACTTTC. Protein product: CASTDRGPSSGANVLTF.

This chain links TRBV5-1 with TRBJ2-3, with 13 bases that match TRBD2. From germline, CDR1 is SGHRS and CDR2 YFSETQ. The junction had 5 bases not matched to a gene; V was cut back by 0 bases and J by 4 bases. The CDR3 has 17 residues. CDR3 residues: CASSLEGLAGSPDTQYF. The CDR3 DNA reads as TGCGCCAGCAGCTTGGAGGGACTAGCGGGATCTCCAGATACGCAGTATTTT.

This clone was counted a single time. The chain is built from TRBV19 and TRBJ1-1, with D maybe TRBD1 (6 bases). V was trimmed by 9 bases and J by 4 bases, leaving 18 bases between them. CDR1 and CDR2 from the germline V gene are LNHDA and SQIVND (reference sequence). This CDR3 has 14 amino acids. CDR3 nucleotide sequence: TGTGCCAGCTCGAACAGGGAGATGGGCACTGAAGCTTTCTTT. Translated, it gives CASSNREMGTEAFF.

The chain uses TRBV5-5 and TRBJ2-5, with 10 nucleotides matching TRBD2. The CDR3 totals 16 residues. CDR1 and CDR2 from the germline V gene are SGHKS and YYEKEE (reference sequence). The V gene end was trimmed by 0 bases and the J gene end by 4 bases; junction bases not matched to a gene: 6. This chain's CDR3 is CASSLASGRAAETQYF. The DNA for the CDR3 is TGTGCCAGCAGCTTGGCCAGCGGGAGGGCCGCAGAGACCCAGTACTTC.

CDR3 protein: CASSLFLLAGVSGELFF. The CDR3, as DNA: TGTGCCAGCAGCTTGTTCCTGCTAGCGGGGGTTTCCGGGGAGCTGTTTTTT. The chain employs TRBV5-4 and TRBJ2-2; the match to TRBD2 covers 10 bases. After removal of 1 base from V and 6 bases from J, the junction contained 9 bases not matched to a gene. The CDR3 has 17 residues. The V gene's germline CDR1 is SGHNT and CDR2 YYREEE (reference sequence). Full variable domain (outside the CDR3, taken from reference TRBV5-4 and TRBJ2-2): ETGVTQSPTHLIKTRGQQVTLRCSSQSGHNTVSWYQQALGQGPQFIFQYYREEENGRGNFPPRFSGLQFPNYSSELNVNALELDDSALYLCASSLFLLAGVSGELFFGEGSRLTVL.

On this clone itself: At the DNA level, this CDR3 is encoded by other sequences in the same sample as well. V usage is TRBV9 and J usage is TRBJ2-2; possible D gene TRBD2, 5 bases. Germline CDR1 is SGDLS and CDR2 is YYNGEE. Trimming removed 2 bases from V and 5 bases from J, with 7 bases in between. The CDR3 covers 13 residues. The CDR3 here is CASSVGVTGELFF. CDR3 nucleotides: TGTGCCAGCAGCGTCGGGGTTACCGGGGAGCTGTTTTTT. Filled out from reference TRBV9 and TRBJ2-2, the complete variable domain reads DSGVTQTPKHLITATGQRVTLRCSPRSGDLSVYWYQQSLDQGLQFLIQYYNGEERAKGNILERFSAQQFPDLHSELNLSSLELGDSALYFCASSVGVTGELFFGEGSRLTVL.

This clone was observed once. The chain uses TRBV7-2 and TRBJ2-1; D may be TRBD2 (5 bases). Germline CDR1 SGHTA, CDR2 FQGNSA. CDR3 length: 11 amino acids. The V and J ends lost 3 bases and 9 bases respectively, with 6 bases between them. DNA for the CDR3: TGTGCCAGCAGCTTGGACTTTGAGCAGTTCTTC. Translating it yields CASSLDFEQFF. The full variable domain, with the rest looked up from reference TRBV7-2 and TRBJ2-1, is GAGVSQSPSNKVTEKGKDVELRCDPISGHTALYWYRQSLGQGLEFLIYFQGNSAPDKSGLPSDRFSAERTGGSVSTLTIQRTQQEDSAVYLCASSLDFEQFFGPGTRLTVL.